This T cell receptor (beta chain) was profiled in a study of T cells in Graves' hyperthyroidism and ophthalmopathy. Study results and limitations: It was a median around 6 months before onset that the model predicted ophthalmopathy.

Germline V CDR1 and CDR2: SNHLY, FYNNEI. Trimming stripped 5 bases from V and 4 bases from J, with 21 bases between. The CDR3 loop spans 18 amino acids. On this clonotype itself: Antigen specificity is unknown.

Graves' hyperthyroidism qualified as stable when ophthalmopathy did not progress within 18 months. Hyperthyroidism was newly diagnosed in patients aged 18 to 65 (duration under 2 months). Criteria for exclusion of patients were uncontrolled infection, other autoimmune disease, pregnancy or lactation. Authors of the study amplified TCR beta CDR3 regions from RNA transcripts. The primer set for the first-round RT-PCR of the TCR CDR3 was HTBI. TCRdb reprocessed the multiplex PCR reads with MiXCR, giving one entry per CDR3 protein. This sample yields 94,000 or so distinct CDR3 sequences, of which roughly 49% are seen a single time; roughly 29% belongs to the top ten.

This TCR derives from a woman between 40 and 50 years old with Graves' hyperthyroidism. What was sequenced was blood. The V gene is TRBV2, the J gene TRBJ2-6; TRBD1 might be the D (6 bases). The CDR3 sequence: CASSLWSPTGSGANVLTF. The CDR3 coding sequence is TGTGCCAGCAGTTTATGGTCCCCGACAGGCTCCGGGGCCAACGTCCTGACTTTC.